This T cell receptor beta chain appears in the sequencing data of a study of cytotoxic CD8 clonotypes in ibrutinib-treated CLL (TCRdb year 2021). A note on the overall study: In this cohort, 15 or so patients were treatment-naive and approximately ten were relapsed/refractory, while around 17 had unmutated IGHV. Partial responses were observed in about 25 patients and complete responses in 2; after a median follow-up of 68 months, remission was maintained in roughly 14 patients and progression was observed in approximately 12. Response samples were taken after a median of roughly a year on treatment, ranging from roughly 6 to 36 months. Samples averaged roughly 280,000 productive templates and approximately 100,000 productive rearrangements. Longitudinal samples were obtainable from about 30% of the roughly 86 participants in the trial. Cryopreserved peripheral blood mononuclear cells were collected at three points: before therapy, at response, and at either sustained remission or disease progression. Every sample from remission and from progressive disease was obtained while the patients were still on ibrutinib. Beyond this particular receptor, the publication reports: Sustained-remission and progressing patients did not have matched sampling times, and lymph node repertoires were not examined. At baseline, clonality was higher than in age-matched healthy donors and showed a strong correlation with circulating CD8+ T-cell counts. Public clonotypes were found to be uncommon and were observed to contract or remain stable during treatment; the increase in clonality was shown to reflect expansion of private clonotypes at ibrutinib response. Clonality increased at ibrutinib response, stayed stable in sustained remission, and fell back toward baseline at progression.

A MiSeq instrument was used for deep resolution sequencing, which targeted depths ranging from 1 in 1 million up to 1 in 200,000 T cells, with coverage averaging 10x for each clonotype. The immunoSEQ hsTCRB Kit was used to generate the TCR beta libraries. Per the authors' processing: Data were analyzed with ImmunoSEQ Data Assistant and ImmunoSEQ Analyzer, with V, D and J genes assigned per IMGT definitions. Clonality was computed as one minus normalized Shannon entropy of productive rearrangement frequencies, ranging from 0 to 1. Public clonotype analysis was restricted to overrepresented clonotypes comprising at least 0.05% of each patient's repertoire. Some 13 repertoires from age-matched healthy donors, obtained from immuneACCESS, served as clonality controls. The table was pulled from immuneACCESS by TCRdb, which kept in-frame rearrangements only. Such tables lose some clones; where checked, under half of the loss comes from unresolved V genes, and the rest has no known cause. V and J calls and clone size are given by that table; D and trimming were obtained from the DNA. The sample includes about 60,000 clones, with 55% to 65% observed a single time. The top ten constitute roughly 20% of the sample.

The time point label of this sample denotes: roughly 25 months on ibrutinib. For TCR beta library preparation, roughly 2.1 micrograms of genomic DNA were isolated from cryopreserved PBMCs. Longitudinal blood samples from CLL patients on ibrutinib monotherapy underwent high-throughput TCR beta sequencing. The patients took part in an open-label, single-center phase 2 trial of ibrutinib monotherapy. This clone was recorded once. The antigen it binds to is not known. No much larger clone is present one base from it, and per-base qualities are unavailable. The sequence came from a human donor with chronic lymphocytic leukemia. The material was PBMCs, obtained after 24 months of ibrutinib treatment.

The sequenced DNA is TGTGCCAGCAGCTTAGGCCGGGCCGGAGGCGGGCACACTGAAGCTTTCTTT. The encoded protein is CASSLGRAGGGHTEAFF. This chain is built from TRBV7-9 and TRBJ1-1; there is no confident call for the D gene. According to the germline V gene (reference sequence), CDR1 reads SEHNR and CDR2 reads FQNEAQ. Trimming at the junction amounts to 1 base on V and 3 bases on J, and the germline ends lie 18 bases apart. The CDR3 has 17 amino acids, counting the end cysteine and phenylalanine. Only the CDR3 DNA stays, 51 bases, in frame from base 1.